What follows is one T cell receptor (beta chain) and its context. The sample belongs to a study of monozygotic twins with inflammatory bowel disease. The CDR3 extends over 16 amino acids. Germline V lookup: CDR1 MNHNS, CDR2 SASEGT. For each CDR3 protein, TCRdb gives one entry from its re-call of the 5' RACE reads, without DNA. The sample includes 300,000 to 400,000 distinct CDR3 sequences. The clonotype was recovered from a human donor with ulcerative colitis or Crohn's disease, or a healthy co-twin of an affected twin (not recorded which). The chain links TRBV6-1 to TRBJ1-3; TCRdb picks TRBD1, but there is no DNA to check that call. Sequencing input: blood. CDR3 in amino acids: CASSEETGRSGNTIYF.